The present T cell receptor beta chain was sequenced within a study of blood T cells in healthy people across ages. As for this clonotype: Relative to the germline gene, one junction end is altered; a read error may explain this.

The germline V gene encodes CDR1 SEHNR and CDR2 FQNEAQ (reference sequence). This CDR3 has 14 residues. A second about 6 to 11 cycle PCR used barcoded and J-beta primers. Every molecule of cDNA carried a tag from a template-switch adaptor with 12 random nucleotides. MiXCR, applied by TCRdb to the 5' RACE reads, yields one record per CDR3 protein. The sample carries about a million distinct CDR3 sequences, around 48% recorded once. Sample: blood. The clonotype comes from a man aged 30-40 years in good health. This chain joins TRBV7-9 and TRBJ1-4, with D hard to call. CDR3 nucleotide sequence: TGTGCCAGCAGCTTAGTTGGCCTCAATGAAAAACTGATTTTT. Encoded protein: CASSLVGLNEKLIF. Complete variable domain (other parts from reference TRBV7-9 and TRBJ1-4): DTGVSQNPRHKITKRGQNVTFRCDPISEHNRLYWYRQTLGQGPEFLTYFQNEAQLEKSRLLSDRFSAERPKGSFSTLEIQRTEQGDSAMYLCASSLVGLNEKLIFGSGTQLSVL.